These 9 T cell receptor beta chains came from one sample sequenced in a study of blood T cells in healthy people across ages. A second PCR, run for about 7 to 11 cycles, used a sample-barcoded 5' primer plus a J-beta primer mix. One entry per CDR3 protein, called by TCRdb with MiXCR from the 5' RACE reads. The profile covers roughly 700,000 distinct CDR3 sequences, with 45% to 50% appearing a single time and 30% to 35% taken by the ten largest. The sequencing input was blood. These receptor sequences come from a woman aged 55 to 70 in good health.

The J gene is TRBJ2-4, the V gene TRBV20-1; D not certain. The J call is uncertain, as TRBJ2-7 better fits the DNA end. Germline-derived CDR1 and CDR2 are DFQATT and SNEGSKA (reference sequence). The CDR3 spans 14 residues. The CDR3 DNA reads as TGCAGTGCCTCGGTGTCGACTGATACCTGCGAGCAGTACTTC. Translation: CSASVSTDTCEQYF.

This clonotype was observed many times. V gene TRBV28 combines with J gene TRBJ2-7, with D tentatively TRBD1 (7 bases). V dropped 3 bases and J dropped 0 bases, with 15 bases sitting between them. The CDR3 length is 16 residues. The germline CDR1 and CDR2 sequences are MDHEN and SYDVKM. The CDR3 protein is CASSFGGTANSYEQYF. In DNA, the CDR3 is TGTGCCAGCAGTTTCGGAGGGACAGCGAACTCCTACGAGCAGTACTTC.

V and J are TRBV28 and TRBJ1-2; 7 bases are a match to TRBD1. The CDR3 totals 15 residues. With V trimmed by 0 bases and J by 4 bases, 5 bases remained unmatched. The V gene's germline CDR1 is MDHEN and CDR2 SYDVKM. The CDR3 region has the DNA TGTGCCAGCAGTTTATGGGGAGCAGGGGGCTATGGCTACACCTTC. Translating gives CASSLWGAGGYGYTF.

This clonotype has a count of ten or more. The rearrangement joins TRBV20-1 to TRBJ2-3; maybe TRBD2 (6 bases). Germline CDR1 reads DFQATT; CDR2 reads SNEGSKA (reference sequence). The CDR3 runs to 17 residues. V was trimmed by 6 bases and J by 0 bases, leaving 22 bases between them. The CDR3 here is CSAHPFGRTTSTDTQYF. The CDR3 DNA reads TGCAGTGCCCATCCATTCGGGCGGACTACGAGCACAGATACGCAGTATTTT.

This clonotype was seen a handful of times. In DNA form, the CDR3 reads TGTGCCAGCAGCCGCACCGGGACCTTAATCTACGAGCAGTACTTC. Its protein is CASSRTGTLIYEQYF. V and J are TRBV14 and TRBJ2-5; perhaps D is TRBD1 or TRBD2 (5 bases each). The J call is in doubt because the DNA end fits TRBJ2-7 better. CDR3 length: 15 residues. The germline gives CDR1 SGHDN, CDR2 FVKESK.

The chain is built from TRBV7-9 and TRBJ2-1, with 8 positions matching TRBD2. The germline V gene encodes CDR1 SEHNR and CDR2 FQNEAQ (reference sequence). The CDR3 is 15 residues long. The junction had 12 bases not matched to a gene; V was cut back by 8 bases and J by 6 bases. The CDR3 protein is CASLPPGLGSNEQFF. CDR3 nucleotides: TGTGCCAGCCTACCACCGGGACTAGGGTCCAATGAGCAGTTCTTC.

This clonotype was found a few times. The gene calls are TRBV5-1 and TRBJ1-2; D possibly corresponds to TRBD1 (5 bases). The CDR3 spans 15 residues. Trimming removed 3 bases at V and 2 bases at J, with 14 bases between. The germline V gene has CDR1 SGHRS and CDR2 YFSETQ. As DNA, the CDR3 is TGCGCCAGCAGCTCATCGGGACCCACCAACTATGGCTACACCTTC. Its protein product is CASSSSGPTNYGYTF.

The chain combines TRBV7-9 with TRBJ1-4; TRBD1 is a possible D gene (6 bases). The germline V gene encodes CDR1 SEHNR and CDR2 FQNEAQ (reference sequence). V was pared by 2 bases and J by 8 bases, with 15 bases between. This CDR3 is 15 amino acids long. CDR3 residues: CASSLSQGRNEKLFF. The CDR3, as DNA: TGTGCCAGCAGCTTAAGCCAGGGGCGTAACGAAAAACTGTTTTTT. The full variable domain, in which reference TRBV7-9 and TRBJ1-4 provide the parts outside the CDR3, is DTGVSQNPRHKITKRGQNVTFRCDPISEHNRLYWYRQTLGQGPEFLTYFQNEAQLEKSRLLSDRFSAERPKGSFSTLEIQRTEQGDSAMYLCASSLSQGRNEKLFFGSGTQLSVL.

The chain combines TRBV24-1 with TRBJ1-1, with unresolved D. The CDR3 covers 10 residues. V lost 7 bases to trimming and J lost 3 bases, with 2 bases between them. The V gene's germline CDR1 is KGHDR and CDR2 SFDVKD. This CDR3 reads CATRDTEAFF. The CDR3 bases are TGTGCCACCAGGGACACTGAAGCTTTCTTT.